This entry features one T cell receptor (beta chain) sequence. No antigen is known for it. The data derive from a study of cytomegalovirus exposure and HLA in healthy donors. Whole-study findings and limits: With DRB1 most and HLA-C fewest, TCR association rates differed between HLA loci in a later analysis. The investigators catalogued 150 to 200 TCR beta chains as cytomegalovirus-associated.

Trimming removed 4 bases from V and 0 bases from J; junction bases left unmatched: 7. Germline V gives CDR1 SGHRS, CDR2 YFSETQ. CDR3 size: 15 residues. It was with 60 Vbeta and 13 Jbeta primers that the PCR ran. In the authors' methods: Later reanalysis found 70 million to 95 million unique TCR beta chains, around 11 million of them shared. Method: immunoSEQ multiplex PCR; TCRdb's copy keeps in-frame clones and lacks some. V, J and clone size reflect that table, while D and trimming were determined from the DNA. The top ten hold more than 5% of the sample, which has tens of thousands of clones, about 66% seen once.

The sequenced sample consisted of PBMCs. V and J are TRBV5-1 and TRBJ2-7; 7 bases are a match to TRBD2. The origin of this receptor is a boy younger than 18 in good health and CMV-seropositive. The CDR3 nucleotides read TGCGCCAGCAGCCCAGTGGGCGGGGGCTCCTACGAGCAGTACTTC. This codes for CASSPVGGGSYEQYF. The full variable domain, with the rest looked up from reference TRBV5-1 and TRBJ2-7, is KAGVTQTPRYLIKTRGQQVTLSCSPISGHRSVSWYQQTPGQGLQFLFEYFSETQRNKGNFPGRFSGRQFSNSRSEMNVSTLELGDSALYLCASSPVGGGSYEQYFGPGTRLTVT.